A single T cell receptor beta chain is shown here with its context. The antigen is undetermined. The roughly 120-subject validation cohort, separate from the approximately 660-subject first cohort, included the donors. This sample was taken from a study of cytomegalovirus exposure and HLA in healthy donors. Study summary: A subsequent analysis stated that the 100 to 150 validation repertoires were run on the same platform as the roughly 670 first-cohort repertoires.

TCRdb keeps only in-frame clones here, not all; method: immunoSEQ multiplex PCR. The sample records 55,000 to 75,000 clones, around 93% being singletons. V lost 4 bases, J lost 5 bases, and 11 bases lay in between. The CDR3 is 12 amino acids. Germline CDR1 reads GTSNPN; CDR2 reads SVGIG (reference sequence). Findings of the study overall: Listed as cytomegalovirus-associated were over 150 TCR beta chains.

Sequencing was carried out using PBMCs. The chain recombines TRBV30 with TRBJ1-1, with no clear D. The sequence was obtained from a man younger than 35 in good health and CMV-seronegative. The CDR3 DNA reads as TGTGCCTGGACTGGCGGGTGGACTGAAGCTTTCTTT. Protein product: CAWTGGWTEAFF.